Sequencing of this T cell receptor (beta chain) was carried out in a study of identical twins. V was clipped by 5 bases and J by 5 bases, with 10 bases between them. CDR1 is WNHNN and CDR2 is SYGVQD in the germline V gene (reference sequence). The CDR3 is 12 amino acids. TCRdb used MiXCR to reprocess the 5' RACE reads, holding one entry per CDR3 protein. This table has roughly 630,000 distinct CDR3 sequences, just over 7% appearing once. The data were also submitted as part of a second study, on yellow fever vaccine responses in identical twins. Per that paper: Twins' vaccine T cell response reportedly seemed partly convergent, partly personalized.

The source material was PBMCs. This clonotype originated in a woman in her late teens or twenties in good health. This chain uses TRBV10-1 with TRBJ2-7; D is uncertain. In DNA, the CDR3 is TGCGCCAGCAGTCAAGACCCCGACGAGCAGTACTTC. Translated: CASSQDPDEQYF.